This T cell receptor (beta chain) was sequenced during a study of Ad26.COV2.S vaccination and SARS-CoV-2 variants. Specified treatment: around 19 received Ad26.COV2.S at low or high dose, single or two shots; five or six received placebo; per-sample allocation not given. Day 63 after the first vaccine or placebo injection was the time point for sampling. This clone showed up just a few times. Sequenced by immunoSEQ multiplex PCR; TCRdb stores in-frame clones only, minus some. The data show about 460,000 clones, with 70% to 90% seen just once and 1.7% held by the top ten. This CDR3 has 13 amino acids. The ends were cut back, 4 bases at V and 3 bases at J, with 9 bases in the middle. CDR1 is LGHDT and CDR2 is YNNKEL in the germline V gene (reference sequence).

Here the sequenced sample was peripheral blood, taken in a trial of Ad26.COV2.S vaccine versus placebo. This receptor was taken from a person aged 18-60 years who received the Ad26.COV2.S COVID-19 vaccine or a placebo. The chain joins TRBV3-1 (or the pseudogene TRBV3-2) to TRBJ1-1, with a tentative D call TRBD1 (6 bases). CDR3: CASSRGQYTEAFF. For the CDR3, the DNA is TGTGCCAGCAGCCGTGGACAGTACACTGAAGCTTTCTTT.